This TCR beta chain was identified during a study of OX40 agonist ivuxolimab in advanced cancers. Background on the study: Mean age 60 years, range roughly 20 to 85; roughly 80% male. Past anti-PD-1, anti-PD-L1 or anti-CTLA-4 therapy was accepted, and roughly 38% had received some.

Trimming took off 3 bases at V and 4 bases at J, with 13 bases between the two ends. Germline-derived CDR1 and CDR2 are SGHTA and FQGNSA. There are 15 residues in the CDR3. Data came from immunoSEQ multiplex PCR; TCRdb stores just in-frame clones and leaves some out. The sample yields over 55,000 clones, 80% seen once. Specimen: CD4+ or CD8+ T cells sorted from blood, collected in a trial of the OX40 agonist ivuxolimab. The chain employs TRBV7-2 and TRBJ2-1; D perhaps matches TRBD1 (6 bases). This clonotype originated in an adult with an advanced solid tumor such as melanoma, head and neck, liver or kidney cancer. The CDR3 reads CASSFYTGTYNEQFF. The CDR3 DNA is TGTGCCAGCAGCTTTTACACAGGGACATACAATGAGCAGTTCTTC.